The entry that follows covers one T cell receptor beta chain sequence. The CDR3 runs to 14 residues. Here immunoSEQ multiplex PCR was the method, and the copy in TCRdb shows in-frame clones only, minus some. The table has about 27,000 clones, about 71% seen once; the top ten hold about 7.1%. The sample belongs to a study of blood T cell repertoires in COVID-19. About the study: Both acute and convalescent COVID-19 samples were obtained from the United States, Italy and Spain. PBMCs, B-cell-depleted T cells, or T cells were the source of the cDNA or gDNA that made up the material.

The sequence was collected from a man between 60 and 70 years old with active or convalescent COVID-19. What was sequenced was peripheral blood. The chain carries TRBV21-1 and TRBJ2-7; the table's D call TRBD1 went unverified against the DNA. TRBV21-1 is annotated as a pseudogene. The CDR3 nucleotides are TGTGCCAGCAGGGCGACAGGGGAAGGCTACGAGCAGTACTTC. Protein product: CASRATGEGYEQYF.